This is a list of T cell receptor beta chains from one sample in a study of siplizumab effects on memory and regulatory T cells. Libraries were prepared by immunoSEQ multiplex PCR; TCRdb keeps only in-frame clonotypes and omits some of them. The repertoire has about 120,000 clones, about 94% of them found once; the top ten carry about 1.8%. Sequenced material: non-Treg CD4+ T cells sorted from blood. Every receptor here comes from a human donor in good health. Each CDR3 is given with its conserved first and last residue. Fields, in order: V gene, D gene, clone size, J gene, CDR3 DNA, CDR3 protein. D genes are given only for firm matches. The size field is filled for only some rows; it gives once, few, many or a size class.

V gene: TRBV2; D gene: -; clone size: -; J gene: TRBJ1-2; CDR3 DNA: TGTGCCAGCAGTGAGGAAGGGAACTATGGCTACACCTTC; CDR3 protein: CASSEEGNYGYTF
V gene: TRBV29-1; D gene: -; clone size: -; J gene: TRBJ2-2; CDR3 DNA: TGCAGCCCTAAGACAGAACCGAACACCGGGGAGCTGTTTTTT; CDR3 protein: CSPKTEPNTGELFF
V gene: TRBV18; D gene: -; clone size: -; J gene: TRBJ2-3; CDR3 DNA: TGTGCCAGCTCACCATTGCACAGGGACACAGATACGCAGTATTTT; CDR3 protein: CASSPLHRDTDTQYF
V gene: TRBV19; D gene: -; clone size: few; J gene: TRBJ2-7; CDR3 DNA: TGTGCCAGTAGTAACGGGTTGGGCTACGAGCAGTACTTC; CDR3 protein: CASSNGLGYEQYF
V gene: TRBV5-1; D gene: -; clone size: -; J gene: TRBJ2-3; CDR3 DNA: TGCGCCACTCGTCCCTCCGGCGTGAGCACAGATACGCAGTATTTT; CDR3 protein: CATRPSGVSTDTQYF
V gene: TRBV6-1; D gene: TRBD1; clone size: -; J gene: TRBJ2-2; CDR3 DNA: TGTGCCAGCAGTACAGGGGTTGGCGGGGAGCTGTTTTTT; CDR3 protein: CASSTGVGGELFF
V gene: TRBV5-4; D gene: -; clone size: -; J gene: TRBJ1-1; CDR3 DNA: TGTGCCAGCAGCTTGGACAGGTCACGGGCTTTCTTT; CDR3 protein: CASSLDRSRAFF
V gene: TRBV11-2; D gene: TRBD2; clone size: -; J gene: TRBJ2-3; CDR3 DNA: TGTGCCAGCAGCTTCGGGACTAGCGGGAGTACAGATACGCAGTATTTT; CDR3 protein: CASSFGTSGSTDTQYF
V gene: TRBV15; D gene: TRBD2; clone size: -; J gene: TRBJ2-7; CDR3 DNA: TGTGCCACCAGCAGAGCGGGAGGGAACGAGCAGTACTTC; CDR3 protein: CATSRAGGNEQYF
V gene: TRBV11-2; D gene: -; clone size: -; J gene: TRBJ2-7; CDR3 DNA: TGTGCCAGCAGCCCACTCGGGACCGTGTCCTACGAGCAGTACTTC; CDR3 protein: CASSPLGTVSYEQYF
V gene: TRBV29-1; D gene: -; clone size: -; J gene: TRBJ2-1; CDR3 DNA: TGCAGCGTTGAACGAGCGGGACAGGTTTATTCGAGTGAGCAGTTCTTC; CDR3 protein: CSVERAGQVYSSEQFF
V gene: TRBV19; D gene: -; clone size: -; J gene: TRBJ2-7; CDR3 DNA: TGTGCCAGTAGTATCGGTAGAGTGGGGGGCGAGCAGTACTTC; CDR3 protein: CASSIGRVGGEQYF
V gene: TRBV7-9; D gene: -; clone size: once; J gene: TRBJ2-1; CDR3 DNA: TGTGCCAGCAGCTTCCTTAGCTCCTACAATGAGCAGTTCTTC; CDR3 protein: CASSFLSSYNEQFF
V gene: TRBV9; D gene: -; clone size: -; J gene: TRBJ2-3; CDR3 DNA: TGTGCCAGCAGCGTAGAGACTTTGGGGACAGATACGCAGTATTTT; CDR3 protein: CASSVETLGTDTQYF
V gene: TRBV6-6; D gene: TRBD1; clone size: once; J gene: TRBJ2-7; CDR3 DNA: TGTGCCAGCAACCGCGGACAGGGTCACTACGAGCAGTACTTC; CDR3 protein: CASNRGQGHYEQYF
V gene: TRBV29-1; D gene: TRBD1; clone size: -; J gene: TRBJ2-3; CDR3 DNA: TGCAGCGTTGCAACAGGGGGAGGTGCAGATACGCAGTATTTT; CDR3 protein: CSVATGGGADTQYF
V gene: TRBV5-4; D gene: TRBD1; clone size: -; J gene: TRBJ2-7; CDR3 DNA: TGTGCCAGCAGCTGGACAGGGGAACACGAGCAGTACTTC; CDR3 protein: CASSWTGEHEQYF
V gene: TRBV27; D gene: TRBD1; clone size: -; J gene: TRBJ1-2; CDR3 DNA: TGTGCCAGCAGTCCCCGTCAGGGGGGGTCCGTCTATGGCTACACCTTC; CDR3 protein: CASSPRQGGSVYGYTF
V gene: TRBV27; D gene: TRBD2; clone size: -; J gene: TRBJ2-5; CDR3 DNA: TGTGCCAGCAGTTTAACCCCCACTAGCGTCCGAGAGACCCAGTACTTC; CDR3 protein: CASSLTPTSVRETQYF
V gene: TRBV12-5; D gene: TRBD1; clone size: -; J gene: TRBJ1-5; CDR3 DNA: TGTGCTAGTGCCCGGACAGGGGATAGCAATCAGCCCCAGCATTTT; CDR3 protein: CASARTGDSNQPQHF
V gene: TRBV6-6; D gene: -; clone size: -; J gene: TRBJ1-1; CDR3 DNA: TGTGCCAGCAGTTACAGGGCGGTAGTGAACACTGAAGCTTTCTTT; CDR3 protein: CASSYRAVVNTEAFF
V gene: TRBV19; D gene: -; clone size: -; J gene: TRBJ1-5; CDR3 DNA: TGTGCCAGTAGTATAAGCGTGACAAGCAATCAGCCCCAGCATTTT; CDR3 protein: CASSISVTSNQPQHF
V gene: TRBV7-2; D gene: -; clone size: -; J gene: TRBJ1-1; CDR3 DNA: TGTGCCAGCAGCTTTCCTCTGGGGGGGAACACTGAAGCTTTCTTT; CDR3 protein: CASSFPLGGNTEAFF
V gene: TRBV5-5; D gene: -; clone size: -; J gene: TRBJ1-1; CDR3 DNA: TGTGCCAGCAGCTTGGGACAAGGGGGCACTGAAGCTTTCTTT; CDR3 protein: CASSLGQGGTEAFF
V gene: TRBV14; D gene: -; clone size: -; J gene: TRBJ2-3; CDR3 DNA: TGTGCCAGCAGCCCGACCCCGGTTGGTCCGTATTTT; CDR3 protein: CASSPTPVGPYF
V gene: TRBV7-2; D gene: -; clone size: -; J gene: TRBJ1-5; CDR3 DNA: TGTGCCAGCAGCCTACAGGGCTACAATCAGCCCCAGCATTTT; CDR3 protein: CASSLQGYNQPQHF
V gene: TRBV9; D gene: TRBD2; clone size: -; J gene: TRBJ2-5; CDR3 DNA: TGTGCCAGCAGCGTAGGCGGCGGGTTGGCGGGAGGGGAGACCCAGTACTTC; CDR3 protein: CASSVGGGLAGGETQYF
V gene: TRBV5-1; D gene: -; clone size: -; J gene: TRBJ1-1; CDR3 DNA: TGCGCCAGCAGCCCCCAAGGGGCTGAAGCTTTCTTT; CDR3 protein: CASSPQGAEAFF
V gene: TRBV14; D gene: -; clone size: -; J gene: TRBJ1-2; CDR3 DNA: TGTGCCAGCAGCGAAGGACGTTGGAACTATGGCTACACCTTC; CDR3 protein: CASSEGRWNYGYTF
V gene: TRBV7-2; D gene: TRBD1; clone size: -; J gene: TRBJ2-7; CDR3 DNA: TGTGCCAGCAGCGCGAGGACAGGGTTGTTTAGCGAGCAGTACTTC; CDR3 protein: CASSARTGLFSEQYF
V gene: TRBV5-1; D gene: -; clone size: -; J gene: TRBJ2-3; CDR3 DNA: TGCGCCAGCAGCTTGTCGGGCAGGGGCACAGATACGCAGTATTTT; CDR3 protein: CASSLSGRGTDTQYF
V gene: TRBV14; D gene: -; clone size: -; J gene: TRBJ2-5; CDR3 DNA: TGTGCCAGCAGCCAAGATTCTTGGGCGGCAGGAGGAAAAGAGACCCAGTACTTC; CDR3 protein: CASSQDSWAAGGKETQYF
V gene: TRBV9; D gene: TRBD2; clone size: -; J gene: TRBJ2-1; CDR3 DNA: TGTGCCAGCAGCGCTAGCGGGAGGAATGAGCAGTTCTTC; CDR3 protein: CASSASGRNEQFF
V gene: TRBV9; D gene: TRBD1; clone size: -; J gene: TRBJ2-7; CDR3 DNA: TGTGCCAGCAGTTCGGGACAGGGGGCGAGGGAGCAGTACTTC; CDR3 protein: CASSSGQGAREQYF
V gene: TRBV29-1; D gene: -; clone size: -; J gene: TRBJ1-4; CDR3 DNA: TGCAGCGTTGCAGGGTTGCTTCGGGAAAAACTGTTTTTT; CDR3 protein: CSVAGLLREKLFF
V gene: TRBV7-2; D gene: -; clone size: -; J gene: TRBJ1-2; CDR3 DNA: TGTGCCAGCAGCGGGCCAGCCTATGGCTACACCTTC; CDR3 protein: CASSGPAYGYTF
V gene: TRBV9; D gene: TRBD2; clone size: -; J gene: TRBJ2-1; CDR3 DNA: TGTGCCAGCAGCGCCGGACTAGCGGGGGACCGAACCTACAATGAGCAGTTCTTC; CDR3 protein: CASSAGLAGDRTYNEQFF
V gene: TRBV19; D gene: -; clone size: -; J gene: TRBJ2-7; CDR3 DNA: TGTGCCAGTAGTACACAGGCCGCTACCTACGAGCAGTACTTC; CDR3 protein: CASSTQAATYEQYF
V gene: TRBV9; D gene: -; clone size: -; J gene: TRBJ1-5; CDR3 DNA: TGTGCCAGCAGCGTAGATGGGGGCAATCAGCCCCAGCATTTT; CDR3 protein: CASSVDGGNQPQHF
V gene: TRBV7-9; D gene: -; clone size: -; J gene: TRBJ2-1; CDR3 DNA: TGTGCCAGCAGCTTGGAAGAGCAGTTCTTC; CDR3 protein: CASSLEEQFF
V gene: TRBV5-1; D gene: -; clone size: -; J gene: TRBJ2-2; CDR3 DNA: TGCGCCAGCAGCTTGGTAGGCGGGACGAACACCGGGGAGCTGTTTTTT; CDR3 protein: CASSLVGGTNTGELFF
V gene: TRBV6-1; D gene: -; clone size: -; J gene: TRBJ1-5; CDR3 DNA: TGTGCCAGCAGTGTTCACATGGATCAGCCCCAGCATTTT; CDR3 protein: CASSVHMDQPQHF
V gene: TRBV27; D gene: -; clone size: -; J gene: TRBJ2-7; CDR3 DNA: TGTGCCAGCAGGCCGGGACAATTACCTTACGAGCAGTACTTC; CDR3 protein: CASRPGQLPYEQYF
V gene: TRBV2; D gene: -; clone size: few; J gene: TRBJ1-5; CDR3 DNA: TGTGCCAGCAGTGAAGTAGGGGCCCGGCAGCCCCAGCATTTT; CDR3 protein: CASSEVGARQPQHF
V gene: TRBV2; D gene: -; clone size: -; J gene: TRBJ2-7; CDR3 DNA: TGTGCCAGCCGTCTAGCGTTCACCTACGAGCAGTACTTC; CDR3 protein: CASRLAFTYEQYF
V gene: TRBV5-4; D gene: -; clone size: -; J gene: TRBJ2-1; CDR3 DNA: TGTGCCAGCAGCTTGGAGGACCGCTCCTACAATGAGCAGTTCTTC; CDR3 protein: CASSLEDRSYNEQFF
V gene: TRBV5-1; D gene: TRBD1; clone size: once; J gene: TRBJ1-1; CDR3 DNA: TGCGCCAGCAGCTTTCAGGGGGGAAGCACTGAAGCTTTCTTT; CDR3 protein: CASSFQGGSTEAFF
V gene: TRBV29-1; D gene: -; clone size: -; J gene: TRBJ2-5; CDR3 DNA: TGCAGCGTTGGTGTGACCCAGTACTTC; CDR3 protein: CSVGVTQYF
V gene: TRBV7-8; D gene: -; clone size: -; J gene: TRBJ1-5; CDR3 DNA: TGTGCCAGCAGCTTAGGGGGACAACAACAGCCCCAGCATTTT; CDR3 protein: CASSLGGQQQPQHF